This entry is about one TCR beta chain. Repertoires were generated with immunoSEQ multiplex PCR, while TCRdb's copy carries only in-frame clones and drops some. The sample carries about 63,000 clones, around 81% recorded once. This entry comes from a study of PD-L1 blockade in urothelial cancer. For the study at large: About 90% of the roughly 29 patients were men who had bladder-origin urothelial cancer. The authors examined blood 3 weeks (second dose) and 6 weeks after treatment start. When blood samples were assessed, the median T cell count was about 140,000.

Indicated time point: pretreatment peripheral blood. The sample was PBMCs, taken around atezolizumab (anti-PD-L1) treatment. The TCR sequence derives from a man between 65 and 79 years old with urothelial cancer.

The CDR3 loop is CASTGLSSGANVLTF. CDR3 nucleotide sequence: TGCGCCAGCACGGGACTGAGCTCTGGGGCCAACGTCCTGACTTTC. The chain carries TRBV10-2 and TRBJ2-6; D might be TRBD2 (6 bases). Germline CDR1 is WSHSY and CDR2 is SAAADI. V was pared by 7 bases and J by 0 bases, with 10 bases between. CDR3 length: 15 amino acids.